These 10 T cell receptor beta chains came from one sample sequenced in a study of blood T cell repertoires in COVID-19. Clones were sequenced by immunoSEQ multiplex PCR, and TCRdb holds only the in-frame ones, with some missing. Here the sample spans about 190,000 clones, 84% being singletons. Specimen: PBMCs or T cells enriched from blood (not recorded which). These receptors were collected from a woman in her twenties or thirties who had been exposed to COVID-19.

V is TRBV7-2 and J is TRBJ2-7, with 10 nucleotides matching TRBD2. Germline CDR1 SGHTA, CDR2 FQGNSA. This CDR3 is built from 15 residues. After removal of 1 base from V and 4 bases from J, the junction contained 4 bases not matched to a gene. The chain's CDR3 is CASSLGGLADYEQYF. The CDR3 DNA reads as TGTGCCAGCAGCTTAGGTGGACTAGCGGATTACGAGCAGTACTTC.

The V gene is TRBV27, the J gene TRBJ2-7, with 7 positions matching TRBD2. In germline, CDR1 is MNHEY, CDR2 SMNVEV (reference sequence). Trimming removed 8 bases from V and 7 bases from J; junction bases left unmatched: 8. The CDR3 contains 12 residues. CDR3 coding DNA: TGTGCCAGCTGGACTAGTTCGGGAGAGCAGTACTTC. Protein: CASWTSSGEQYF.

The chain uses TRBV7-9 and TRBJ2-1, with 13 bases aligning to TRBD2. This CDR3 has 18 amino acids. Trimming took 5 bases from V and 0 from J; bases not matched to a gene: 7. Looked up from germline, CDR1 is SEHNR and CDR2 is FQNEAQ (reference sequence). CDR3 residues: CASSDPGLAGRSYNEQFF. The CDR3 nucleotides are TGTGCCAGCAGCGACCCGGGACTAGCGGGGCGCTCCTACAATGAGCAGTTCTTC.

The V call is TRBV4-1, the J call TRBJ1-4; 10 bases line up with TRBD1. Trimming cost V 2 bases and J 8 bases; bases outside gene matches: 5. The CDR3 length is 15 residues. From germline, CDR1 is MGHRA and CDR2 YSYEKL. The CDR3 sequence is CASSQNGQGDEKLFF. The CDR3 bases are TGCGCCAGCAGCCAAAACGGACAGGGGGACGAAAAACTGTTTTTT.

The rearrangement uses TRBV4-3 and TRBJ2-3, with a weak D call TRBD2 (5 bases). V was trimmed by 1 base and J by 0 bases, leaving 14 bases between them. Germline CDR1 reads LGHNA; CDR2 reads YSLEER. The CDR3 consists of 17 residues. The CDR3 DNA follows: TGCGCCAGCAGCCAAGTGATGCATTCGGGGAGCACAGATACGCAGTATTTT. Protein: CASSQVMHSGSTDTQYF.

CDR3 sequence (DNA): TGTGCCAGCAGCCAAGTCGGCAGGGGGAAAAGTGGCTACACCTTC. This gives the protein CASSQVGRGKSGYTF. The chain has TRBV3-1 (or the pseudogene TRBV3-2) and TRBJ1-2; 7 nucleotides line up with TRBD1. Trimming cost V 1 base and J 7 bases; bases outside gene matches: 9. The CDR3 extends over 15 amino acids. Per the germline V gene, CDR1 is LGHDT and CDR2 is YNNKEL (reference sequence).

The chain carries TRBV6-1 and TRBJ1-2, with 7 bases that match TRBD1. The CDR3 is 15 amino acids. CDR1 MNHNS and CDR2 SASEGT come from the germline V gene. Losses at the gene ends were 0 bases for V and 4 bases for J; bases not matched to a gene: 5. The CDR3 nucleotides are TGTGCCAGCAGTGAAGCCCTGGGACAGTTCTATGGCTACACCTTC. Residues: CASSEALGQFYGYTF.

The CDR3 DNA follows: TGTGCCAGCAGTTACGTGGGGAGTGGTGGCTACACCTTC. It codes for CASSYVGSGGYTF. The rearrangement joins TRBV6-5 to TRBJ1-2; D gene uncertain. The germline V gene has CDR1 MNHEY and CDR2 SVGAGI. The V gene lost 2 bases and the J gene lost 7 bases, with 11 bases spanning the gap. The CDR3 contains 13 residues.

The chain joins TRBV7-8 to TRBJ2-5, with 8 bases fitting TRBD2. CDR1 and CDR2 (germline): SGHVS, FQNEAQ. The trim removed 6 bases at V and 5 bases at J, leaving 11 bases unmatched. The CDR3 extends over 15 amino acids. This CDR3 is CASSPPGLEAETQYF. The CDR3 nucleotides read TGTGCCAGCAGTCCTCCGGGACTAGAGGCGGAGACCCAGTACTTC.

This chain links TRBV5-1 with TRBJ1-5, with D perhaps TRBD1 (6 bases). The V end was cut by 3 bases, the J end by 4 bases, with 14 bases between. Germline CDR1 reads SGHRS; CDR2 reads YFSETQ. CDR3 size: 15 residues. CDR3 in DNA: TGCGCCAGCAGCTCCGAAGGGGGTTATAATCAGCCCCAGCATTTT. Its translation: CASSSEGGYNQPQHF. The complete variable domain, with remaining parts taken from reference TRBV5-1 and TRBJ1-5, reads KAGVTQTPRYLIKTRGQQVTLSCSPISGHRSVSWYQQTPGQGLQFLFEYFSETQRNKGNFPGRFSGRQFSNSRSEMNVSTLELGDSALYLCASSSEGGYNQPQHFGDGTRLSIL.